The subject of this entry is one T cell receptor beta chain. Profiled with immunoSEQ multiplex PCR; TCRdb holds only in-frame clones, not every one. Found here are approximately 290,000 clones, 90% of them singletons; the top ten hold about 1.1%. CDR3 length equals 15 residues. Germline-derived CDR1 and CDR2 are KGHSH and LQKENI. V dropped 6 bases and J dropped 6; count of bases not matched to a gene: 9. The data belong to a study of blood T cell repertoires in COVID-19. For the study at large: In each case, the material was cDNA or gDNA derived from T cells, B-cell-depleted T cells, or PBMCs.

The sequencing sample was made of PBMCs or T cells enriched from blood (not recorded which). The sequence derives from a woman aged 25 to 39 who had recovered from COVID-19. This chain joins TRBV18 and TRBJ1-5; TRBD1 aligns across 9 bases. CDR3 amino acids: CASSRQGEISQPQHF. The CDR3 DNA follows: TGTGCCAGCTCGCGACAGGGGGAGATTAGTCAGCCCCAGCATTTT.